Each of the 21 T cell receptor beta chains below was sequenced from the same sample in a study of CD8+CD57+ T cells in acquired aplastic anemia. Profiling of TCR beta VDJ combinations and CDR3 sequences used genomic DNA as template. TCRdb called the reads again in MiXCR, with one record for every CDR3 protein. The top ten hold 0.75% to 0.95% of the sample, which has 400,000 to 600,000 distinct CDR3 sequences, around a third seen once. For sequencing, patients were chosen who had shown expansion of CD8+CD57+ cells by flow cytometry. Sequencing was done on a sample of sorted CD4+, CD8+, or CD8+CD57+ T cells (not recorded which) from PBMCs. The receptors stem from a human donor with aplastic anemia.

About this clonotype: Possible read error: a much larger clone is one base away. Likely a read error: the CDR3 ends without its conserved phenylalanine or tryptophan. The V gene is TRBV14, the J gene TRBJ1-2; 8 bases are shared with TRBD1. Germline CDR1 is SGHDN and CDR2 is FVKESK. The CDR3 runs to 16 residues. The junction had 8 bases not matched to a gene; V was cut back by 2 bases and J by 3 bases. CDR3 in DNA: TGTGCCAGCAGCCAAATGGACAGGGCAGGTCACTATGGCTACACCCTC. Protein: CASSQMDRAGHYGYTL.

V and J are TRBV19 and TRBJ2-2; 8 nucleotides match TRBD1. Germline values: CDR1 LNHDA, CDR2 SQIVND (reference sequence). The CDR3 has 16 amino acids. V lost 3 bases, J lost 2 bases, and 5 bases stayed unmatched. The CDR3: CASSIIQGANTGELFF. In nucleotides, the CDR3 is TGTGCCAGTAGTATTATCCAGGGGGCCAACACCGGGGAGCTGTTTTTT.

The chain couples TRBV18 to TRBJ2-7; maybe TRBD1 (5 bases). Germline assignment: CDR1 KGHSH and CDR2 LQKENI. The CDR3 is 11 amino acids. Trimming stripped 5 bases from V and 6 bases from J, with 8 bases between. The CDR3 region has the DNA TGTGCCAGCTCAAAAACAGGCGAGCAGTACTTC. This translates into CASSKTGEQYF.

On this clonotype itself: A much larger clone is a single base away; this may be a read error. The chain recombines TRBV6-1 with TRBJ1-2, with a possible D match to TRBD1 (6 bases). V lost 6 bases to trimming and J lost 3 bases, with 14 bases between them. Germline V gives CDR1 MNHNS, CDR2 SASEGT. The CDR3 runs 14 residues. In nucleotides, the CDR3 is TGTGCCAGCAGCGGGACAAGGGCGTACTATGGCTACACCTTC. Protein product: CASSGTRAYYGYTF.

The chain uses TRBV30 and TRBJ1-2; possible D gene TRBD1, 5 bases. Per germline, CDR1 GTSNPN and CDR2 SVGIG (reference sequence). The V end lost 3 bases, the J end lost 7 bases, and 15 bases lay between the germline ends. The CDR3 covers 13 residues. The CDR3 nucleotides read TGTGCCTGGAGACGAGAGGGACTAGGTGGCTACACCTTC. It specifies CAWRREGLGGYTF.

There are many counts of this clonotype. The chain combines TRBV9 with TRBJ2-5, with no clear D. CDR1 SGDLS and CDR2 YYNGEE come from the germline V gene. The CDR3 covers 13 residues. V shed 0 bases and J shed 4 bases, with 7 bases lying between them. The CDR3 bases are TGTGCCAGCAGCGTAGGTACCTTAGAGACCCAGTACTTC. Its protein product is CASSVGTLETQYF. The whole variable domain, filled in from reference TRBV9 and TRBJ2-5, reads DSGVTQTPKHLITATGQRVTLRCSPRSGDLSVYWYQQSLDQGLQFLIQYYNGEERAKGNILERFSAQQFPDLHSELNLSSLELGDSALYFCASSVGTLETQYFGPGTRLLVL.

The gene calls are TRBV6-4 and TRBJ1-5; D unresolved. Germline V gene data show CDR1 as MRHNA and CDR2 as SNTAGT. The CDR3 loop spans 14 amino acids. V was trimmed by 0 bases and J by 7 bases, leaving 10 bases between them. CDR3 amino acids: CASSDSRMLQPQHF. The CDR3 DNA is TGTGCCAGCAGTGACTCCAGGATGTTGCAGCCCCAGCATTTT.

On this clonotype itself: The junction departs from the called germline gene at one end, perhaps through a read error. J is TRBJ2-6 and V is TRBV19, with a possible D match to TRBD2 (7 bases). The CDR3 covers 18 residues. Germline V gives CDR1 LNHDA, CDR2 SQIVND (reference sequence). CDR3 loop: CASSIAMSGGPGANVLTF. The CDR3 DNA reads TGTGCCAGTAGTATAGCGATGTCGGGGGGCCCTGGGGCCAACGTCCTGACCTTC.

In this sample, this clonotype turned up once. The CDR3 DNA follows: TGTGCCAGCAGCGTACCCGAGCGGGGAGGCTCCTACAATGAGCAGTTCTTC. Translated: CASSVPERGGSYNEQFF. The genes are TRBV9 and TRBJ2-1; the match to TRBD2 covers 7 bases. The V gene's germline CDR1 is SGDLS and CDR2 YYNGEE. The CDR3 runs 17 residues. J lost 0 bases, V lost 1 base, and 7 bases had no gene match. The whole variable domain, remainder taken from reference TRBV9 and TRBJ2-1, is DSGVTQTPKHLITATGQRVTLRCSPRSGDLSVYWYQQSLDQGLQFLIQYYNGEERAKGNILERFSAQQFPDLHSELNLSSLELGDSALYFCASSVPERGGSYNEQFFGPGTRLTVL.

This clonotype was counted many times. The chain recombines TRBV7-6 with TRBJ1-2; D unresolved. CDR3 length equals 15 residues. The V end was cut by 1 base, the J end by 2 bases, with 11 bases between. In germline, CDR1 is SGHVS, CDR2 FNYEAQ. The CDR3 DNA reads as TGTGCCAGCAGCTTAGATCCGGGGAGAAACTATGGCTACACCTTC. This encodes CASSLDPGRNYGYTF.

This clonotype appeared many times. V gene TRBV29-1 combines with J gene TRBJ1-5; D call uncertain. This CDR3 contains 14 residues. V lost 5 bases and J 0 bases, leaving 11 bases between the germline ends. Germline CDR1 SQVTM, CDR2 ANQGSEA. The CDR3 bases are TGCAGCGTTACGGTTGCAGGTAGCAATCAGCCCCAGCATTTT. Its protein is CSVTVAGSNQPQHF.

The CDR3 is CASSTTGTVNSPLHF. CDR3 coding DNA: TGTGCCAGTAGTACAACAGGGACAGTAAATTCACCCCTCCACTTT. The chain uses TRBV19 and TRBJ1-6; 7 bases match TRBD1. Germline V gene lookup returns CDR1 LNHDA and CDR2 SQIVND (reference sequence). CDR3 length equals 15 residues. V was pared by 4 bases and J by 7 bases, with 7 bases of the junction left unmatched.

The rearrangement joins TRBV5-1 to TRBJ2-3; TRBD1 matches 8 bases. The CDR3 sequence is 16 residues long. With 2 bases clipped from V and 5 bases from J, the junction kept 10 bases outside the gene matches. Germline-derived CDR1 and CDR2 are SGHRS and YFSETQ. The CDR3 loop reads CASSLQSGGAGDTQYF. CDR3 coding DNA: TGCGCCAGCAGCTTACAGTCAGGGGGCGCGGGAGATACGCAGTATTTT.

This clonotype showed up just a few times. The chain joins TRBV12-3 or TRBV12-4 to TRBJ2-1; perhaps TRBD1 as D (5 bases). The CDR3 length is 11 residues. Trimming left V 5 bases short and J 11 bases short, with 10 bases between. CDR3 bases: TGTGCCAGCAGTGTATCAGGGAAGCAGTTCTTC. The encoded protein is CASSVSGKQFF.

This clonotype has a count of ten or more. The chain recombines TRBV2 with TRBJ1-4, with D uncertain. V was shortened by 6 bases and J by 8 bases, with 13 bases between the two germline ends. The CDR3 totals 13 residues. Germline loops: CDR1 SNHLY, CDR2 FYNNEI. In DNA, the CDR3 is TGTGCCAGCAGCGCGGGCCTAAGAGAAAAACTGTTTTTT. This gives the protein CASSAGLREKLFF.

This clonotype was detected ten times or more. The CDR3 sequence is CASSIKKQSEAFF. CDR3 DNA sequence: TGTGCCAGTAGTATCAAGAAACAGAGTGAAGCTTTCTTT. The V and J genes are TRBV19 and TRBJ1-1; D unresolved. Trimming pared 3 bases from V and 7 bases from J, leaving 12 bases between. This CDR3 comprises 13 residues. In germline, CDR1 is LNHDA, CDR2 SQIVND (reference sequence).

This clonotype was counted only a few times. The chain employs TRBV6-5 and TRBJ1-3; unclear D gene. V lost 4 bases to trimming and J lost 3 bases, with 13 bases between them. Germline lookup yields CDR1 MNHEY and CDR2 SVGAGI. The CDR3 extends over 15 amino acids. The CDR3 DNA reads as TGTGCCAGCAGTTCCAAGCTTCAACTTGGAAACACCATATATTTT. It translates to CASSSKLQLGNTIYF.

In this sample, this clonotype turned up many times. The J gene is TRBJ1-6, the V gene TRBV24-1, with a tentative D call TRBD1 (6 bases). From germline, CDR1 is KGHDR and CDR2 SFDVKD. V lost 5 bases and J 10 bases, leaving 14 bases between the germline ends. CDR3 length equals 14 residues. The chain's CDR3 is CATSVGRGGSPLHF. CDR3 DNA: TGTGCCACCAGTGTAGGCAGGGGTGGATCACCCCTCCACTTT.

The chain combines TRBV14 with TRBJ2-3; D perhaps matches TRBD2 (5 bases). The CDR3 loop spans 14 amino acids. V lost 6 bases, J lost 4 bases, and 14 bases lay in between. CDR1 and CDR2 from the germline V gene are SGHDN and FVKESK. The chain's CDR3 is CASSPTISADTQYF. DNA of the CDR3: TGTGCCAGCAGTCCGACCATTAGCGCAGATACGCAGTATTTT.

This clonotype was detected ten times or more. CDR3 nucleotide sequence: TGTGCCAGCAGCCACGTCCTACGGGCCGTGTCCTACGAGCAGTACTTC. Its translation: CASSHVLRAVSYEQYF. The V call is TRBV4-2, the J call TRBJ2-7; no firm D call. Germline loops: CDR1 LGHNA, CDR2 YNFKEQ. The CDR3 runs to 16 residues. Between the trimmed V and J ends, which lost 3 bases and 1 base, there was a span of 16 bases.

The sample holds a few counts of this clonotype. This chain joins TRBV20-1 and TRBJ1-1, with D possibly TRBD1 on 5 matching bases. CDR1 is DFQATT and CDR2 is SNEGSKA in the germline V gene (reference sequence). The V gene lost 6 bases and the J gene lost 8 bases, with 13 bases spanning the gap. The CDR3 loop spans 11 amino acids. The CDR3 loop is CSATDNPEAFF. CDR3 coding DNA: TGCAGTGCCACGGACAATCCCGAAGCTTTCTTT.